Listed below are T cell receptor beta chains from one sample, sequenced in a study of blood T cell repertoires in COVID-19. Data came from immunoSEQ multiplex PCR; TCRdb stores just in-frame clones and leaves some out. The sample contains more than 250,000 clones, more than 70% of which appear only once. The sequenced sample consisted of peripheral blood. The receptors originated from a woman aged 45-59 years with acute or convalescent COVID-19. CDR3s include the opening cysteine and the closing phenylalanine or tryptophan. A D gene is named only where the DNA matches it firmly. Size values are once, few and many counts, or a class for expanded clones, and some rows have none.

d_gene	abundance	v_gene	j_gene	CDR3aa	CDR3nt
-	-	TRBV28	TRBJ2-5	CASSLPLGGSSLETQYF	TGTGCCAGCAGTTTACCCCTAGGGGGAAGTTCTCTTGAGACCCAGTACTTC
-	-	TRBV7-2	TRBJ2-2	CASSLWQGNTGELFF	TGTGCCAGCAGCTTGTGGCAGGGGAACACCGGGGAGCTGTTTTTT
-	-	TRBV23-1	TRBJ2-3	CASSQSRAGASTDTQYF	TGCGCCAGCAGTCAATCGCGGGCAGGGGCGTCCACAGATACGCAGTATTTT
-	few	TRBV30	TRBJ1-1	CASPKQQGEAFF	TGTGCCTCTCCAAAACAGCAGGGAGAAGCTTTCTTT
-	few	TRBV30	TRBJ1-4	CAWSDRATNEKLFF	TGTGCCTGGAGTGACCGAGCAACTAATGAAAAACTGTTTTTT
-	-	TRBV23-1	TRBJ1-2	CASSQSGGSSTNYGYTF	TGCGCCAGCAGTCAATCGGGGGGGAGTTCTACTAACTATGGCTACACCTTC
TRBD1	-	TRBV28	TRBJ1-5	CASSSGQGRTNQPQHF	TGTGCCAGCAGTTCGGGACAGGGACGGACCAATCAGCCCCAGCATTTT
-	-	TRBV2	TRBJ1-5	CASSVGLAVRGIDQPQHF	TGTGCCAGCAGTGTAGGGTTAGCCGTACGGGGAATTGATCAGCCCCAGCATTTT
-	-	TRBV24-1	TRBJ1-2	CATSDLKGDYGYTF	TGTGCCACCAGTGATTTAAAGGGGGACTATGGCTACACCTTC
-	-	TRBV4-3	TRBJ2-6	CASSLMAGGGANVLTF	TGCGCCAGCAGCCTCATGGCGGGTGGAGGGGCCAACGTCCTGACTTTC
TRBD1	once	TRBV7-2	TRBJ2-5	CASSSRTGGGFGTQYF	TGTGCCAGCAGCTCCCGTACAGGGGGCGGGTTCGGGACCCAGTACTTC
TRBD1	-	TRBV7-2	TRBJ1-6	CASSFRGRNSPLHF	TGTGCCAGCAGCTTCAGGGGGCGTAATTCACCCCTCCACTTT
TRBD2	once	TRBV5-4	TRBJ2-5	CASSTGTSGRRGETQYF	TGTGCCAGCAGCACCGGGACTAGCGGGAGAAGGGGAGAGACCCAGTACTTC
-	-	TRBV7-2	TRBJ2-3	CASSLGEADTQYF	TGTGCCAGCAGCTTGGGGGAGGCAGATACGCAGTATTTT
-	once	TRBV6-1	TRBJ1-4	CASSEKQGPAINEKLFF	TGTGCCAGCAGTGAAAAACAGGGTCCCGCAATCAATGAAAAACTGTTTTTT
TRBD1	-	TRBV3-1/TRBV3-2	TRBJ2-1	CASSQAMDRGAYNEQFF	TGTGCCAGCAGCCAAGCAATGGACAGGGGGGCCTACAATGAGCAGTTCTTC
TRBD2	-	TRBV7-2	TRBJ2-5	CASSSRVREREGRETQYF	TGTGCCAGCAGCTCCCGGGTGAGGGAGCGGGAGGGCCGGGAGACCCAGTACTTC
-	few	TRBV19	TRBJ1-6	CASSRWEFYNSPLHF	TGTGCCAGTAGTCGATGGGAGTTCTATAATTCACCCCTCCACTTT
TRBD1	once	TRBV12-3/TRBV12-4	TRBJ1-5	CASRGQGGQPQHF	TGTGCCAGCAGAGGACAGGGAGGTCAGCCCCAGCATTTT
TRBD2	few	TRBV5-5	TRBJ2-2	CASSLAGHLNTGELFF	TGTGCCAGCAGCCTAGCGGGACACTTGAACACCGGGGAGCTGTTTTTT
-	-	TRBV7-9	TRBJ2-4	CASSFSFSRENIQYF	TGTGCCAGCAGCTTTTCTTTTAGTCGGGAAAACATTCAGTACTTC
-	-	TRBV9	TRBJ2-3	CASSPVLFTDTQYF	TGTGCCAGCAGCCCCGTACTGTTCACAGATACGCAGTATTTT
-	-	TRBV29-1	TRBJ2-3	CSVLQGTDTQYF	TGCAGCGTCTTACAGGGCACAGATACGCAGTATTTT